A single sample is the source of the 32 T cell receptor beta chains below, sequenced in a study of T cell clusters in autoimmune cytopenias. One tube held mixed TRB-A and TRB-B primer pools for touch-down PCR. After re-calling the multiplex PCR reads, TCRdb lists one entry per CDR3 protein, DNA absent. The listing records around 15,000 distinct CDR3 sequences. About 37,500 genome equivalents of blood DNA were amplified for TRB. This sample was shared with a second study, whose subject was T cell repertoires in aging, cancer and after chemotherapy.

The sequenced material came from peripheral blood. These TCRs come from a human donor in good health.

The chain employs TRBV7-6 and TRBJ1-2; TCRdb indicates TRBD1, and absent DNA this call remains unverified. Per the germline V gene, CDR1 is SGHVS and CDR2 is FNYEAQ. This CDR3 has 17 residues. CDR3: CASSFRRHEGPNYGYTF. Together with reference TRBV7-6 and TRBJ1-2, the CDR3 gives the full variable domain: GAGVSQSPRYKVTKRGQDVALRCDPISGHVSLYWYRQALGQGPEFLTYFNYEAQQDKSGLPNDRFSAERPEGSISTLTIQRTEQRDSAMYRCASSFRRHEGPNYGYTFGSGTRLTVV.

The genes are TRBV6-5 and TRBJ2-2; the TRBD2 assignment by TCRdb is unverifiable without DNA. Germline V gene data show CDR1 as MNHEY and CDR2 as SVGAGI. The CDR3 totals 13 residues. The CDR3 sequence: CASSYGLAGELFF.

The V and J genes are TRBV30 and TRBJ1-6; TCRdb reports TRBD1, a call that lacks DNA to check it against. The CDR3 spans 13 residues. CDR1 and CDR2 (germline): GTSNPN, SVGIG (reference sequence). The CDR3 region is CAGRRAGGSPLHF.

This CDR3 is CASSFEGLGANIQYF. The rearrangement joins TRBV5-6 to TRBJ2-4; TCRdb calls TRBD2, which cannot be checked without DNA. The CDR3 is 15 amino acids. CDR1 SGHDT and CDR2 YYEEEE come from the germline V gene.

The genes are TRBV6-1 and TRBJ2-5; there is no DNA to check the TCRdb D call of TRBD2. This CDR3 has 14 residues. Germline CDR1 reads MNHNS; CDR2 reads SASEGT. The CDR3 sequence: CASSRALAEETQYF.

The chain is built from TRBV6-2 or TRBV6-3 and TRBJ1-5; TCRdb calls TRBD1, which cannot be checked without DNA. Germline V gene sequence: CDR1 MNHEY, CDR2 SVGEGT. The CDR3 extends over 14 amino acids. CDR3 amino acids: CASSYSGGYQPQHF.

This clonotype ranks as medium-sized (0.01 to 0.1%) in terms of frequency. This chain uses TRBV29-1 with TRBJ2-5; TCRdb returns TRBD2, unconfirmable since there is no DNA. This CDR3 comprises 13 residues. Germline V gene sequence: CDR1 SQVTM, CDR2 ANQGSEA. The CDR3 loop is CSVARPAGETQYF.

The chain is built from TRBV6-2 or TRBV6-3 and TRBJ2-6. From germline, CDR1 is MNHEY and CDR2 SVGEGT. There are 18 residues in the CDR3. The CDR3 is CASSYSRTLLSGANVLTF.

The chain uses TRBV6-5 and TRBJ1-1. Germline assignment: CDR1 MNHEY and CDR2 SVGAGI. This CDR3 has 14 residues. CDR3 residues: CASSYSLSGTEAFF.

The chain links TRBV27 to TRBJ2-3; TCRdb returns TRBD2, unconfirmable since there is no DNA. The germline CDR1 and CDR2 sequences are MNHEY and SMNVEV (reference sequence). The CDR3 has 15 residues. CDR3: CASRVRPGLGDTQYF.

The chain links TRBV5-5 to TRBJ2-3; TCRdb names TRBD2, which stays unverified in the absence of DNA. Germline loops: CDR1 SGHKS, CDR2 YYEKEE (reference sequence). CDR3 length: 13 residues. The CDR3 sequence is CASSLDLRATQYF.

The chain links TRBV12-3 or TRBV12-4 to TRBJ2-7; TCRdb outputs TRBD1, but without DNA this stays unchecked. The CDR3 loop spans 15 amino acids. The CDR3 sequence: CASSLILGTVHEQYF.

This clonotype counts as medium-sized by frequency. The chain recombines TRBV29-1 with TRBJ2-4; lacking DNA, the TRBD2 call made by TCRdb goes unchecked. CDR3 length: 14 amino acids. CDR1 and CDR2 from the germline V gene are SQVTM and ANQGSEA. The CDR3: CSVRREGPKNIQYF.

The chain employs TRBV30 and TRBJ2-7; TCRdb gives TRBD2 as the D gene, but with no DNA this cannot be confirmed. Looked up from germline, CDR1 is GTSNPN and CDR2 is SVGIG (reference sequence). The CDR3 consists of 15 residues. The CDR3 here is CAWMVRTSTYYEQYF.

The chain uses TRBV6-5 and TRBJ2-2. CDR3 length: 15 amino acids. Germline V gene data show CDR1 as MNHEY and CDR2 as SVGAGI. CDR3 residues: CASSYQQPNTGELFF.

The rearrangement joins TRBV18 to TRBJ2-3. The germline CDR1 and CDR2 sequences are KGHSH and LQKENI. This CDR3 is built from 15 residues. CDR3 region: CASSPPYDGTDTQYF. The variable domain in full, completed from reference TRBV18 and TRBJ2-3, reads NAGVMQNPRHLVRRRGQEARLRCSPMKGHSHVYWYRQLPEEGLKFMVYLQKENIIDESGMPKERFSAEFPKEGPSILRIQQVVRGDSAAYFCASSPPYDGTDTQYFGPGTRLTVL.

The chain uses TRBV12-3 or TRBV12-4 and TRBJ2-1. This CDR3 contains 11 residues. This CDR3 reads CASSLGWEEFF.

The chain employs TRBV5-1 and TRBJ1-1. The CDR3 covers 11 residues. Germline values: CDR1 SGHRS, CDR2 YFSETQ. CDR3: CASSLGSEAFF.

The rearrangement links TRBV15 to TRBJ2-1; the D call of TRBD2 rests on TCRdb alone, since no DNA is present to check it. This CDR3 contains 14 residues. CDR1 and CDR2 from the germline V gene are LNHNV and YYDKDF (reference sequence). The CDR3 sequence: CATSRARGEGPEFF. Looking up the rest from reference TRBV15 and TRBJ2-1 gives the full variable domain: DAMVIQNPRYQVTQFGKPVTLSCSQTLNHNVMYWYQQKSSQAPKLLFHYYDKDFNNEADTPDNFQSRRPNTSFCFLDIRSPGLGDTAMYLCATSRARGEGPEFFGPGTRLTVL.

The chain combines TRBV29-1 with TRBJ2-3; TCRdb reports TRBD1, a call that lacks DNA to check it against. Germline values: CDR1 SQVTM, CDR2 ANQGSEA. This CDR3 is built from 12 residues. Here the CDR3 reads CSTTGEGDTQYF.

The V call is TRBV12-3 or TRBV12-4, the J call TRBJ2-2. CDR3 length: 14 residues. CDR3 residues: CASSFLWDTGELFF.

This chain joins TRBV18 and TRBJ2-3; the TRBD2 assignment by TCRdb is unverifiable without DNA. The CDR3 is made up of 18 amino acids. CDR1 and CDR2 (germline): KGHSH, LQKENI. The CDR3 region is CASSPNTGPATSTDTQYF.

The chain couples TRBV19 to TRBJ1-1; TCRdb selects TRBD1, and the lack of DNA leaves this call unchecked. Germline CDR1 is LNHDA and CDR2 is SQIVND (reference sequence). The CDR3 extends over 15 amino acids. This CDR3 is CASSSRTGMNTEAFF.

This chain connects TRBV6-5 to TRBJ2-7; the TCRdb D gene call, TRBD1, has no DNA to confirm it. Germline lookup yields CDR1 MNHEY and CDR2 SVGAGI. The CDR3 contains 15 residues. This CDR3 reads CASSRGTELSYEQYF.

This chain links TRBV5-6 with TRBJ2-2; without DNA, the TCRdb call of TRBD1 cannot be checked. The CDR3 loop spans 14 amino acids. Germline V gene data show CDR1 as SGHDT and CDR2 as YYEEEE. Here the CDR3 reads CASAGKGGTGELFF. Full variable domain (missing parts from reference TRBV5-6 and TRBJ2-2): DAGVTQSPTHLIKTRGQQVTLRCSPKSGHDTVSWYQQALGQGPQFIFQYYEEEERQRGNFPDRFSGHQFPNYSSELNVNALLLGDSALYLCASAGKGGTGELFFGEGSRLTVL.

CDR3 sequence: CASSYSGSNQPQHF. V is TRBV6-5 and J is TRBJ1-5. The CDR3 has 14 amino acids. The germline gives CDR1 MNHEY, CDR2 SVGAGI.

The chain is built from TRBV4-2 and TRBJ2-4. From germline, CDR1 is LGHNA and CDR2 YNFKEQ. This CDR3 is built from 13 residues. The CDR3 loop is CASSQAYQNIQYF.

This chain uses TRBV6-6 with TRBJ2-1; TCRdb indicates TRBD2, and absent DNA this call remains unverified. Germline V gives CDR1 MNHNY, CDR2 SVGAGI (reference sequence). The CDR3 sequence is 12 residues long. The CDR3: CATSGSYNEQFF.

The chain uses TRBV6-2 or TRBV6-3 and TRBJ2-1; TCRdb outputs TRBD1, but without DNA this stays unchecked. The germline gives CDR1 MNHEY, CDR2 SVGEGT. The CDR3 has 13 amino acids. The CDR3 here is CASSYNRDVEQFF.

The rearrangement joins TRBV5-4 to TRBJ2-3; TCRdb picks TRBD2, but there is no DNA to check that call. The CDR3 runs 16 residues. Germline lookup yields CDR1 SGHNT and CDR2 YYREEE (reference sequence). The CDR3 sequence is CASSKGLAGEADTQYF.

The chain has TRBV5-1 and TRBJ2-2. Germline V gene sequence: CDR1 SGHRS, CDR2 YFSETQ. This CDR3 comprises 13 residues. CDR3 sequence: CASGNTQTGELFF.

The chain combines TRBV27 with TRBJ2-7; the TCRdb call, TRBD1, lacks DNA for checking. Germline loops: CDR1 MNHEY, CDR2 SMNVEV (reference sequence). The CDR3 consists of 13 residues. The CDR3 protein is CASSPGQGLVQYF.